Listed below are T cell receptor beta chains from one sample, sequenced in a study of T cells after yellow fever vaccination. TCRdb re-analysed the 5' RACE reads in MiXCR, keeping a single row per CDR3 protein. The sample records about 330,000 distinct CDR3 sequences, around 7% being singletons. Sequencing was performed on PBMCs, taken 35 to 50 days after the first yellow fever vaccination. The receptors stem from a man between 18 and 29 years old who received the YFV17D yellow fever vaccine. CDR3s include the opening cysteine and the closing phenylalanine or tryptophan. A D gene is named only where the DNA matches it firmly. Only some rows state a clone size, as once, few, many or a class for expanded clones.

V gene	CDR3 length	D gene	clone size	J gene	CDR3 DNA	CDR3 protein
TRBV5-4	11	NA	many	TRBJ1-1	TGTGCCAGCAGCTTGTTCGGTGAAGCTTTCTTT	CASSLFGEAFF
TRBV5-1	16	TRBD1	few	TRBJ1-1	TGCGCCAGCAGCTTGGACCAGGGACAGATGAACACTGAAGCTTTCTTT	CASSLDQGQMNTEAFF
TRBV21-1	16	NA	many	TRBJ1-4	TGTGCCAGAGACCGCTTTCAGGGGTCGACTAATGAAAAACTGTTTTTT	CARDRFQGSTNEKLFF
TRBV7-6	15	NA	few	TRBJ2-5	TGTGCCAGCAGCTTTGGCTCCCGGTCAGGAGAGACCCAGTACTTC	CASSFGSRSGETQYF
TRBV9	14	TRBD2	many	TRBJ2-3	TGTGCCAGCAGGAGCGGGGGGCAGGGAGATACGCAGTATTTT	CASRSGGQGDTQYF
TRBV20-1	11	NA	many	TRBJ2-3	TGCAGTGCCCCTGACTACGATACGCAGTATTTT	CSAPDYDTQYF
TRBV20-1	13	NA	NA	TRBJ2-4	TGCAGTGCTACGACTACCAGGGGAAACATTCAGTACTTC	CSATTTRGNIQYF
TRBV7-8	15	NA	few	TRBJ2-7	TGTGCCAGCAGCTTAGTCCCAGGGGGGCACTACGAGCAGTACTTC	CASSLVPGGHYEQYF
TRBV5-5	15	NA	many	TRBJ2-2	TGTGCCAGCAGCTCTTGGACGGCGAACACCGGGGAGCTGTTTTTT	CASSSWTANTGELFF
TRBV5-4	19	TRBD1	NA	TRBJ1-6	TGTGCCAGCAGCTACTCTTCGCCGGGACAGGGGGCAGTGCATTCACCCCTCCACTTT	CASSYSSPGQGAVHSPLHF
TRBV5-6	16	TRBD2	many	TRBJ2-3	TGTGCCAGCAGCTTAACCTTAGCGGGCCTCACAGATACGCAGTATTTT	CASSLTLAGLTDTQYF
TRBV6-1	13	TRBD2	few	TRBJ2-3	TGTGCCAGCGCGACTAGCGGGAGAGATACGCAGTATTTT	CASATSGRDTQYF
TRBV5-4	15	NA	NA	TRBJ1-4	TGTGCCAGCAGCGCGTATTTGGGTCCGAATGAAAAACTGTTTTTT	CASSAYLGPNEKLFF
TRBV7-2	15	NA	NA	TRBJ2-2	TGTGCCAGCAGCTTAGGACCGCCGGGCACCGGGGAGCTGTTTTTT	CASSLGPPGTGELFF
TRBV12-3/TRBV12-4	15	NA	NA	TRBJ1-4	TGTGCCAGCAGGGAAAGACGGGTTAATAATGAAAAACTGTTTTTT	CASRERRVNNEKLFF
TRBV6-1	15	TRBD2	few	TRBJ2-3	TGTGCCAGCCACAGGGAGCGGGGGGGCTCAGATACGCAGTATTTT	CASHRERGGSDTQYF
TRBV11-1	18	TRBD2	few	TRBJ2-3	TGTGCCAGCAGCTCAACCGCCTCTGGACTAGCGGGGGGAGATACGCAGTATTTT	CASSSTASGLAGGDTQYF
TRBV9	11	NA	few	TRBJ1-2	TGTGCCAGCAGCACGAACTATGGCTACACCTTC	CASSTNYGYTF
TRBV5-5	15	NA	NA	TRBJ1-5	TGTGCCAGCAGAATGACAGCTTATAGCAATCAGCCCCAGCATTTT	CASRMTAYSNQPQHF
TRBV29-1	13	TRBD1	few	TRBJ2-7	TGCAGCGTCGGGACAGGGGACTCCTACGAGCAGTACTTC	CSVGTGDSYEQYF
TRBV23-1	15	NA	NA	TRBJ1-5	TGCGCCAGCAACCACCCGAGGGGGAGCAATCAGCCCCAGCATTTT	CASNHPRGSNQPQHF
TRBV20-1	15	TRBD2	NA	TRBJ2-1	TGCAGTGCTAGAGATCCTCGCGGGGGGTACAATGAGCAGTTCTTC	CSARDPRGGYNEQFF
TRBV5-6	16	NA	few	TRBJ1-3	TGTGCCAGCAGGAGGGGAGAGGGCCTCTCTGGAAACACCATATATTTT	CASRRGEGLSGNTIYF
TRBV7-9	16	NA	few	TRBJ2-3	TGTGCCAGCAGCCGCAACAGAGCTGGGTCGGGAGATACGCAGTATTTT	CASSRNRAGSGDTQYF
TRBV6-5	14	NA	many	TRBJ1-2	TGTGCCAGCAGTTACTCTGCGACAAGGCCTGGCTACACCTTC	CASSYSATRPGYTF
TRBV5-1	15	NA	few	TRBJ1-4	TGCGCCAGCAGCGAGGGGGGGGATGGAGGTGAAAAACTGTTTTTT	CASSEGGDGGEKLFF
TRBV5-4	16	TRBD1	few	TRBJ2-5	TGTGCCAGCAGCCCGAGCTGGACAGGGGTACAAGAGACCCAGTACTTC	CASSPSWTGVQETQYF
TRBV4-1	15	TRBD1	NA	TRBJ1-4	TGCGCCAGCAGCCAAAACAGGGGATATAGTGAAAAACTGTTTTTT	CASSQNRGYSEKLFF
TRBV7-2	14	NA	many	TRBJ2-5	TGTGCCAGCAGCTTATCAATCAGGGAAGAGACCCAGTACTTC	CASSLSIREETQYF
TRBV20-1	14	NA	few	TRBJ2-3	TGCAGTGCTAGGTTCGGGCTCGGGGCAGATACGCAGTATTTT	CSARFGLGADTQYF
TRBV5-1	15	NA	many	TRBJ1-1	TGCGCCAGCAGCTTGAATCCCCAGAAGAACACTGAAGCTTTCTTT	CASSLNPQKNTEAFF
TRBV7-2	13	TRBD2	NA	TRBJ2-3	TGTGCCAGCAGCTCTAGCGGGACTAATACGCAGTATTTT	CASSSSGTNTQYF
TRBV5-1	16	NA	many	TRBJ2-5	TGCGCCAGCAGCTTGGCTAACTCGCGAGGCCAAGAGACCCAGTACTTC	CASSLANSRGQETQYF
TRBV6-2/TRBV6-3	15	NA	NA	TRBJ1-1	TGTGCCAGCAGTAAGCCCAGGCCGGGGGCCACTGAAGCTTTCTTT	CASSKPRPGATEAFF
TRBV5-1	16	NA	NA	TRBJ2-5	TGCGCCAGCAGCTTGTTTCTCGGTAGCGGTAGAGAGACCCAGTACTTC	CASSLFLGSGRETQYF
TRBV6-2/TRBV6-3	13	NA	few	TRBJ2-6	TGTGCCAGCCAAACACCCGGGGCCAACGTCCTGACTTTC	CASQTPGANVLTF
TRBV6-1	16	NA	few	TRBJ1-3	TGTGCCAGCAGCCCTGGTAAGACAGCCTCTGGAAACACCATATATTTT	CASSPGKTASGNTIYF
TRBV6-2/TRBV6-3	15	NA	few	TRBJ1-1	TGTGCCAGCAGTTACGGGTCGGCCGGGGGCACTGAAGCTTTCTTT	CASSYGSAGGTEAFF
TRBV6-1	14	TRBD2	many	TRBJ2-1	TGTGCCAGCAAGACTAGCGGGGTGAACAATGAGCAGTTCTTC	CASKTSGVNNEQFF
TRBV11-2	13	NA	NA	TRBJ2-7	TGTGCCAGCAGTTTGGGACTTCCCTACGAGCAGTACTTC	CASSLGLPYEQYF
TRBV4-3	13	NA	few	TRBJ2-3	TGCGCCAGCAGCCAAGTGGGGGTCAATGTGCAGTATTTT	CASSQVGVNVQYF
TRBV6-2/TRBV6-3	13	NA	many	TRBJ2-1	TGTGCCAGCAGTTATAAACTGGACAATGAGCAGTTCTTC	CASSYKLDNEQFF
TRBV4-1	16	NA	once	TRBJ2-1	TGCGCCAGCAGCCAGGGAAACGAGGAGCGGCTAGGAAAGCAGTTCTTC	CASSQGNEERLGKQFF
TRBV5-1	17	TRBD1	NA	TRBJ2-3	TGCGCCAGCAGCTTGGGCCATGGGCAGGGGGCTACAGATACGCAGTATTTT	CASSLGHGQGATDTQYF
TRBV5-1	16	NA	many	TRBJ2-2	TGCGCCAGCAGCCCCCCCGGGACCCGGAGCACCGGGGAGCTGTTTTTT	CASSPPGTRSTGELFF
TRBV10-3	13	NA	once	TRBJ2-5	TGTGCCATCAGTGAGTCCGCGGGGGAGACCCAGTACTTC	CAISESAGETQYF
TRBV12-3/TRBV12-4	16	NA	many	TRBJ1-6	TGTGCCAGCAGCGCCAGGGGTGGGGGCTTAGATTCACCCCTCCACTTT	CASSARGGGLDSPLHF
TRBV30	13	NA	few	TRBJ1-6	TGTGCCTGGAGTGTACAGACAAATTCACCCCTCCACTTT	CAWSVQTNSPLHF
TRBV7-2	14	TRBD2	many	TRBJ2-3	TGTGCCAGCAGCTCTGAGCGGGGGGTCCGTACGCAGTATTTT	CASSSERGVRTQYF
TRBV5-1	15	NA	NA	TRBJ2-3	TGCGCCAGCAGCTTCTCCCCGGGGCAGTCAGATACGCAGTATTTT	CASSFSPGQSDTQYF
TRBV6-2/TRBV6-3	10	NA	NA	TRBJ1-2	TGTGCCAGCAGGAGCCATGGCTACACCTTC	CASRSHGYTF
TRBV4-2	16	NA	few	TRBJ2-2	TGTGCCAGCAGCCCAAGACTAGAAAGGTTTGACGGGGAGCTGTTTTTT	CASSPRLERFDGELFF
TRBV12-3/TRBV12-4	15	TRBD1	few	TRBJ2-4	TGTGCCAGCAGAGCCCCCGGGACAGCACTAAACATTCAGTACTTC	CASRAPGTALNIQYF